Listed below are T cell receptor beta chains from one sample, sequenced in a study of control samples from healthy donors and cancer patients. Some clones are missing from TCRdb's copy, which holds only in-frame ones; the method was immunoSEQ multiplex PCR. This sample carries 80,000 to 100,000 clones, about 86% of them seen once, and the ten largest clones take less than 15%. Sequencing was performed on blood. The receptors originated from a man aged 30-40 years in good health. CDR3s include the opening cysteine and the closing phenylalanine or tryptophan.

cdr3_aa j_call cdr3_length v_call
CASSLDRLGTGPYEQYF TRBJ2-7 17 TRBV11-2
CASSGPIGQANRLF TRBJ1-4 14 TRBV19
CASSVAGDLSGELFF TRBJ2-2 15 TRBV9
CATSLGTTQETQYF TRBJ2-5 14 TRBV24-1
CASSLARGLAAEQYF TRBJ2-7 15 TRBV7-9
CASSRRTGSTGELFF TRBJ2-2 15 TRBV27
CASNLAESYNEQFF TRBJ2-1 14 TRBV2
CASSQDRVREAFF TRBJ1-1 13 TRBV4-3
CASTLGGEQYF TRBJ2-7 11 TRBV19
CASSRNYEQYF TRBJ2-7 11 TRBV11-3
CASSLTHGSGKRSYEQYF TRBJ2-7 18 TRBV7-9
CASSLRGRMDTQYF TRBJ2-3 14 TRBV7-6
CASSVTTGATIYNEQFF TRBJ2-1 17 TRBV9
CASSIMDRGHEQYF TRBJ2-7 14 TRBV19
CAISESSVAGGPAFEQFF TRBJ2-1 18 TRBV10-3
CATSPRLGTQYF TRBJ2-3 12 TRBV24-1
CAWSPDSNQPQHF TRBJ1-5 13 TRBV30